Below, one T cell receptor (beta chain) is given with its context. This clonotype was counted a few times. What antigen it recognizes has not been identified. No base quality values were provided; no much bigger clone lies one nucleotide off. Reads for this sample came from an Illumina HiSeq 1500. TCRdb reprocessing: public reads trimmed at Q25 with fastp, clones called with MiXCR, in-frame beta chains kept. Each CDR3 protein appears once, grouped with its most common genes and DNA. The sample records under 200,000 distinct CDR3 sequences, over 25% of which are singletons. Roughly 29% of the sample comes from the top ten. These data are taken from a study of T cell repertoires in cytomegalovirus infection (dated by TCRdb to between 2017 and 2020). Describing the broader study: Because public TCR beta signatures pointed to carriage of CMV infection together with the matching HLA type, the HLA type of each donor mattered for the analysis. What the study reported, not specific to this receptor: In the ex vivo response, HLA-C-restricted CMV-specific TCR beta clonotypes were dominant, and in two of eight donors the single most frequent clonotype came from this HLA-C-restricted group. Cumulative frequency of public TCR beta family members discriminated carriers of CMV infection plus the relevant HLA type in this cohort and an independent 352-donor cohort.

This clonotype was obtained from a human donor in good health (CMV status not recorded). Some clones in this sample may be carry-over from other donors' samples. Sample: PBMCs.

Here is the DNA: TGTGCCAGCAGCGTACTGGGGGCCTACGAGCAGTACTTC. Translation gives CASSVLGAYEQYF. The rearrangement joined TRBV5-6 to TRBJ2-7; the D call is tentative, TRBD1 or TRBD2, as each matches 5 bases. The germline V gene yields SGHDT for CDR1 and YYEEEE for CDR2. There are 13 amino acids in the CDR3, from cysteine to phenylalanine inclusive. Just the 39-base CDR3 DNA is kept, in frame starting at base 1. V is clipped by 4 bases and J by 2 bases, and the sequence between their germline boundaries is 10 bases long.